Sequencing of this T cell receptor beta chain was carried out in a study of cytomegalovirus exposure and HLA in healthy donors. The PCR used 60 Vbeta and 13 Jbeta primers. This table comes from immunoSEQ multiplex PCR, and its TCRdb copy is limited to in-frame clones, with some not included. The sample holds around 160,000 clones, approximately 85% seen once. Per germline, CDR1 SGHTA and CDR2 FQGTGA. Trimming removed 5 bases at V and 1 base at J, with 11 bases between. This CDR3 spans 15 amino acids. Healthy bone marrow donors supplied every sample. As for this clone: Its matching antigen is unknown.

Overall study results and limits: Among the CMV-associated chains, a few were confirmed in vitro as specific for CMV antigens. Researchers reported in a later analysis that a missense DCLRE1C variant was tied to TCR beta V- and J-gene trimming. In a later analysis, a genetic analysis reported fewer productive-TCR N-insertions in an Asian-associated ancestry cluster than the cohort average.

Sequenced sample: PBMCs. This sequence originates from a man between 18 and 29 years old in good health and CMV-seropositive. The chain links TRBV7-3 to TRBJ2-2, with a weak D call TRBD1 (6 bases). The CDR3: CASSPGQRNTGELFF. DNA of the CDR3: TGTGCCAGCAGCCCTGGACAGAGGAACACCGGGGAGCTGTTTTTT.